These 20 T cell receptor beta chains came from one sample sequenced in a study of blood T cell repertoires in COVID-19. The assay was immunoSEQ multiplex PCR, and TCRdb's table has in-frame clones only and misses some. The sample lists under 350,000 clones; around 87% were seen once. The sample consisted of peripheral blood. These TCRs come from a man aged 65 to 85 with acute or convalescent COVID-19.

The CDR3 DNA follows: TGTGCCAGCAGGGGGACTGGTCCCTACGAGCAGTACTTC. The encoded protein is CASRGTGPYEQYF. The chain carries TRBV28 and TRBJ2-7; tentative D call: TRBD2 (6 bases). This CDR3 has 13 amino acids. V shed 6 bases and J shed 2 bases, with 11 bases lying between them. The germline V gene has CDR1 MDHEN and CDR2 SYDVKM.

The chain links TRBV29-1 to TRBJ2-7; D might be TRBD1 (5 bases). The CDR3 extends over 12 amino acids. The V and J ends lost 4 bases and 6 bases respectively, with 13 bases between them. CDR1 SQVTM and CDR2 ANQGSEA come from the germline V gene. In DNA form, the CDR3 reads TGCAGCGTTGGGCCAGGGCGAGGCGAGCAGTACTTC. Its protein product is CSVGPGRGEQYF.

V and J are TRBV28 and TRBJ1-2; 7 bases agree with TRBD1. V lost 6 bases, J lost 8 bases, and 9 bases stayed unmatched. This CDR3 region has 13 residues. Germline CDR1 and CDR2: MDHEN and SYDVKM. The CDR3: CASRPDRVGGYTF. CDR3 coding DNA: TGTGCCAGCAGGCCCGACAGGGTTGGGGGCTACACCTTC.

The chain carries TRBV9 and TRBJ2-1; TRBD1 aligns across 7 bases. Germline trimming cut 4 bases from V and 4 bases from J; bases unmatched to any gene: 5. CDR1 SGDLS and CDR2 YYNGEE come from the germline V gene. This CDR3 comprises 14 residues. The CDR3 protein is CASSIGTAYNEQFF. In DNA, the CDR3 is TGTGCCAGCAGCATCGGGACAGCTTACAATGAGCAGTTCTTC.

The V gene is TRBV6-1, the J gene TRBJ2-2, with D tentatively TRBD2 (6 bases). There are 12 residues in the CDR3. V lost 8 bases, J lost 6 bases, and 10 bases lay in between. Germline-derived CDR1 and CDR2 are MNHNS and SASEGT. Here the CDR3 reads CASGGTAGELFF. The CDR3 DNA reads TGTGCCAGCGGGGGGACGGCCGGGGAGCTGTTTTTT.

The V gene is TRBV4-1, the J gene TRBJ1-2; 10 bases map to TRBD1. CDR3 length: 15 residues. The V gene end was trimmed by 1 base and the J gene end by 5 bases; junction bases not matched to a gene: 4. Germline lookup yields CDR1 MGHRA and CDR2 YSYEKL. Written as DNA, the CDR3 is TGCGCCAGCAGCCAAGTGGGGACAGGGGTATATGGCTACACCTTC. It specifies CASSQVGTGVYGYTF.

This clone was seen more than once but under ten times. This rearrangement joins TRBV3-1 (or the pseudogene TRBV3-2) to TRBJ1-3; D not certain. This CDR3 contains 13 residues. The V end lost 8 bases, the J end lost 0 bases, and 8 bases lay between the germline ends. Germline CDR1 and CDR2: LGHDT and YNNKEL (reference sequence). CDR3 protein: CASGAISGNTIYF. The CDR3 DNA reads as TGTGCCAGCGGAGCGATCTCTGGAAACACCATATATTTT.

This sequence joins TRBV29-1 and TRBJ2-2; 10 bases are a match to TRBD2. Germline-derived CDR1 and CDR2 are SQVTM and ANQGSEA. This CDR3 has 15 amino acids. V was pared by 4 bases and J by 4 bases, with 6 bases of the junction left unmatched. CDR3 DNA: TGCAGCGTTGCCGTAGCGGGGGGACTCACCGGGGAGCTGTTTTTT. This encodes CSVAVAGGLTGELFF.

The chain employs TRBV5-4 and TRBJ2-1; the match to TRBD2 covers 8 bases. Germline CDR1 reads SGHNT; CDR2 reads YYREEE (reference sequence). The CDR3 runs to 15 residues. With V trimmed by 3 bases and J by 0 bases, 2 bases remained unmatched. The CDR3 here is CASSSGGSSYNEQFF. For the CDR3, the DNA is TGTGCCAGCAGCTCGGGGGGGAGCTCCTACAATGAGCAGTTCTTC.

This sequence joins TRBV15 and TRBJ2-7, with D tentatively TRBD1 (5 bases). Germline CDR1 LNHNV, CDR2 YYDKDF (reference sequence). The CDR3 contains 16 residues. The V end was cut by 1 base, the J end by 6 bases, with 19 bases between. CDR3 coding DNA: TGTGCCACCAGCAGAGGGACCGGAGCAGGGCTGGGCGAGCAGTACTTC. Its translation is CATSRGTGAGLGEQYF.

This clone has a handful of counts. CDR3 sequence reads: CAWGAYSGNTIYF. CDR3 nucleotide sequence: TGTGCCTGGGGGGCTTACTCTGGAAACACCATATATTTT. The chain joins TRBV30 to TRBJ1-3; weak D call: TRBD1 (5 bases). Germline V gene lookup returns CDR1 GTSNPN and CDR2 SVGIG (reference sequence). Trimming shortened V by 5 bases and J by 0 bases, and 8 bases separated the two germline ends. The CDR3 is made up of 13 amino acids.

V and J are TRBV4-2 and TRBJ2-5; D might be TRBD2 (6 bases). The germline V and J ends were trimmed by 1 base and 5 bases, with 17 bases remaining between them. The CDR3 covers 16 residues. The germline V gene has CDR1 LGHNA and CDR2 YNFKEQ. Written as DNA, the CDR3 is TGTGCCAGCAGCCAAGGGTCTGCCGGGAGTTCGGAGACCCAGTACTTC. This gives the protein CASSQGSAGSSETQYF.

The V and J genes are TRBV4-2 and TRBJ2-3, with D perhaps matching TRBD2 (5 bases). Trimming cost V 4 bases and J 0 bases, with 14 bases left between them. This CDR3 comprises 16 residues. Looked up from germline, CDR1 is LGHNA and CDR2 is YNFKEQ. CDR3 loop: CASSPGSGFSTDTQYF. The CDR3, as DNA: TGTGCCAGCAGCCCTGGCAGCGGATTTAGCACAGATACGCAGTATTTT.

The chain recombines TRBV29-1 with TRBJ1-2, with 8 nucleotides matching TRBD1. Germline CDR1 and CDR2: SQVTM and ANQGSEA. The trim removed 1 base at V and 6 bases at J, leaving 7 bases unmatched. This CDR3 has 14 residues. The CDR3 here is CSVEGTGRNHGYTF. DNA for the CDR3: TGCAGCGTTGAAGGGACAGGGAGGAACCATGGCTACACCTTC.

This clone was found once. This chain links TRBV2 with TRBJ2-1, with 14 bases fitting TRBD2. There are 14 residues in the CDR3. In germline, CDR1 is SNHLY, CDR2 FYNNEI. The V gene end was trimmed by 7 bases and the J gene end by 10 bases; junction bases not matched to a gene: 6. The CDR3 bases are TGTGCCAGCAAGGGACTAGCGGGAGTATGGGAGCAGTTCTTC. Translated, it gives CASKGLAGVWEQFF.

This clone was seen once. Germline is not matched at one junction end, which may reflect a read error. Additional DNA sequences in this sample encode the identical CDR3. The chain carries TRBV28 and TRBJ2-5; tentatively, D is TRBD1 (6 bases). The CDR3 has 15 amino acids. Per the germline V gene, CDR1 is MDHEN and CDR2 is SYDVKM. The CDR3 DNA sequence: TGCGCCAGCAGTTCACCGCAGGGGACCGCGGAGACCCAGTACTTC. Translation gives CASSSPQGTAETQYF.

The genes are TRBV10-3 and TRBJ2-1, with 10 bases that match TRBD1. The CDR3 length is 14 residues. V shed 11 bases and J 4 bases; nucleotides not matched to a gene: 8. The germline V gene has CDR1 ENHRY and CDR2 SYGVKD. The CDR3 loop reads CAATGQGMYNEQFF. CDR3 DNA: TGTGCCGCGACGGGACAGGGGATGTACAATGAGCAGTTCTTC.

The J gene is TRBJ1-6, the V gene TRBV5-4, with D perhaps TRBD1 (6 bases). The germline CDR1 and CDR2 sequences are SGHNT and YYREEE (reference sequence). Trimming took off 2 bases at V and 7 bases at J, with 13 bases between the two ends. The CDR3 has 15 amino acids. The CDR3 sequence is CASSFSGALNSPLHF. For the CDR3, the DNA is TGTGCCAGCAGCTTTTCAGGGGCCTTAAATTCACCCCTCCACTTT.

This chain links TRBV24-1 with TRBJ2-2; TRBD2 might be the D (6 bases). Germline V gives CDR1 KGHDR, CDR2 SFDVKD. Trimming pared 5 bases from V and 1 base from J, leaving 19 bases between. CDR3 length: 18 residues. The CDR3 spells CATSAIGGAGKNTGELFF. The CDR3 bases are TGTGCCACCAGTGCGATCGGAGGGGCCGGAAAGAACACCGGGGAGCTGTTTTTT.

The chain employs TRBV18 and TRBJ2-7; D is uncertain. Trimming removed 6 bases from V and 0 bases from J, with 18 bases in between. The CDR3 sequence is 16 residues long. The germline V gene has CDR1 KGHSH and CDR2 LQKENI. The CDR3 DNA reads TGTGCCAGCTCCCCAAATTATCCTTCCCTCTCCTACGAGCAGTACTTC. Its translation: CASSPNYPSLSYEQYF.